The rows below give T cell receptor beta chains drawn from one sample of a study of a mutant IDH1 vaccine in newly diagnosed glioma. The method was immunoSEQ multiplex PCR; TCRdb's version includes in-frame clones alone and lacks a portion of them. Found here are under 95,000 clones, roughly 91% of them singletons; the top ten hold 0.5% to 0.7%. These receptors have no identified antigens. The sample was PBMCs, taken from a glioma patient whose treatment included an IDH1 peptide vaccine. The source is a woman between 45 and 65 years old with glioma. Both conserved end residues are part of each CDR3. A D gene is named only where the DNA matches it firmly. Some rows have no size entry. The others give once, few or many, or a class for an expanded clone.

>14|TRBD2|TRBJ2-7|-|TRBV4-2
TGTGCCAGCAGCCAAGGACTAGCGGGAGACGAGCAGTACTTC
CASSQGLAGDEQYF
>16|TRBD1|TRBJ1-2|-|TRBV7-8
TGTGCCAGCCAACCTACCCGGACAGGGATGATCTATGGCTACACCTTC
CASQPTRTGMIYGYTF
>11|-|TRBJ2-5|-|TRBV7-3
TGTGCCAGCAGCTTAACGCAGGGGCAGTACTTC
CASSLTQGQYF
>12|-|TRBJ1-5|-|TRBV27
TGTGCCAGCAGGACAGCTAATCAGCCCCAGCATTTT
CASRTANQPQHF
>13|-|TRBJ1-1|-|TRBV2
TGTGCCAGCAGCTTAAACGTCGGCACTGAAGCTTTCTTT
CASSLNVGTEAFF
>14|TRBD1|TRBJ1-1|-|TRBV11-2
TGTGCCAGCAGCCCGCGGACAGGGAGGACTGAAGCTTTCTTT
CASSPRTGRTEAFF
>18|TRBD2|TRBJ2-1|-|TRBV5-1
TGCGCCAGCAGCTCCCCCCCGGCTAGCGGGAGTCAGGGGAATGAGCAGTTCTTC
CASSSPPASGSQGNEQFF
>14|-|TRBJ1-5|few|TRBV30
TGTGCCTGGAATAATGGCATCGTCAATCAGCCCCAGCATTTT
CAWNNGIVNQPQHF
>14|TRBD1|TRBJ1-5|once|TRBV19
TGTGCCAGTAGTAAGACAGGGGGCAGTCAGCCCCAGCATTTT
CASSKTGGSQPQHF
>11|-|TRBJ2-7|once|TRBV6-4
TGTGCCAGCAGTGACGGCTACGAGCAGTACTTC
CASSDGYEQYF
>16|TRBD2|TRBJ2-1|-|TRBV9
TGTGCCAGCAGCGTAGAGGGACTAGCGTATTACAATGAGCAGTTCTTC
CASSVEGLAYYNEQFF
>13|TRBD1|TRBJ1-1|-|TRBV2
TGTGCCAGCTGCTGGACAGGGAACGCTGAAGCTTTCTTT
CASCWTGNAEAFF
>15|TRBD2|TRBJ2-4|-|TRBV2
TGTGCCAGCAGTGGCTCGACTAGCGGGAGGACCCATCAGTACTTC
CASSGSTSGRTHQYF
>14|TRBD1|TRBJ2-7|-|TRBV5-1
TGCGCCAGCAGCTCGACAGGGGGGAACTACGAGCAGTACTTC
CASSSTGGNYEQYF
>15|-|TRBJ2-1|-|TRBV15
TGTGCCACCAACCTCGGGGACCGTCCCTACAATGAGCAGTTCTTC
CATNLGDRPYNEQFF
>15|-|TRBJ2-5|-|TRBV4-1
TGCGCCAGCAGCCAAGATATTGGGGGCCAAGAGACCCAGTACTTC
CASSQDIGGQETQYF
>12|-|TRBJ2-7|-|TRBV5-6
TGTGCCAGCAGCTTCGGACTGGGCGAGCAGTACTTC
CASSFGLGEQYF
>15|-|TRBJ1-6|-|TRBV30
TGTGCCTGGAGTGTACGGGCAGGGGATAATTCACCCCTCCACTTT
CAWSVRAGDNSPLHF
>14|TRBD1|TRBJ1-1|-|TRBV2
TGTGCCAGCCCCACGGCTACAGGGGTCGGTGAAGCTTTCTTT
CASPTATGVGEAFF
>11|-|TRBJ1-1|-|TRBV30
TGTGCCTGGAGACAGAACACTGAAGCTTTCTTT
CAWRQNTEAFF
>17|-|TRBJ1-4|-|TRBV27
TGTGCCAGCAGTCTCCGGGACCGAAGTGCAACTAATGAAAAACTGTTTTTT
CASSLRDRSATNEKLFF
>15|TRBD2|TRBJ2-7|-|TRBV10-1
TGCGCCAGCAGTGGGGGACTAGCGGACCGCTACGAGCAGTACTTC
CASSGGLADRYEQYF
>14|TRBD1|TRBJ1-5|-|TRBV28
TGTGCCAGCAGTACTGGGACAGGGGTGCAGCCCCAGCATTTT
CASSTGTGVQPQHF
>17|-|TRBJ1-5|-|TRBV28
TGTGCCAGCTTCCCATGGGGGGGCCCAGGCAGCAATCAGCCCCAGCATTTT
CASFPWGGPGSNQPQHF
>13|TRBD1|TRBJ2-7|-|TRBV5-1
TGCGCCAGCAACAGGGGACGGTTCGACGAGCAGTACTTC
CASNRGRFDEQYF
>15|-|TRBJ2-7|-|TRBV7-9
TGTGCCAGCAGCTTAGAGGGGGGCGGGTCCTACGAGCAGTACTTC
CASSLEGGGSYEQYF
>14|-|TRBJ2-1|-|TRBV19
TGTGCCAGTAGTATATTTCAGGGAACGGATGAGCAGTTCTTC
CASSIFQGTDEQFF
>13|-|TRBJ1-1|few|TRBV11-2
TGTGCCAGCAGCTTTCAGGGGAACACTGAAGCTTTCTTT
CASSFQGNTEAFF
>16|TRBD1|TRBJ1-1|once|TRBV28
TGTGCCAGCAGTTTATACCGGACAGGTATGAACACTGAAGCTTTCTTT
CASSLYRTGMNTEAFF
>13|TRBD2|TRBJ2-1|-|TRBV18
TGTGCCAGCTCACTCCCAGCGGGACTGGGGCAGTTCTTC
CASSLPAGLGQFF
>17|TRBD1|TRBJ1-5|-|TRBV5-6
TGTGCCAGCAGCTTGGCCGCGGGACAGGGAAGCAATCAGCCCCAGCATTTT
CASSLAAGQGSNQPQHF
>20|TRBD2|TRBJ2-6|-|TRBV28
TGTGCCAGCAGTTTAGTGTGGAGGGGAGGGCCGGTTTCTGGGGCCAACGTCCTGACTTTC
CASSLVWRGGPVSGANVLTF
>15|TRBD1|TRBJ2-2|-|TRBV6-5
TGTGCCAGCAGTTACAGGACAGGGGCTACCGGGGAGCTGTTTTTT
CASSYRTGATGELFF
>14|TRBD1|TRBJ2-3|-|TRBV5-1
TGCGCCAGCAGCTTGGGGACAGGGACAGATACGCAGTATTTT
CASSLGTGTDTQYF
>14|-|TRBJ2-5|-|TRBV28
TGTGCCAGCAGTCCCCTGCGCTCCGGGTGGACCCAGTACTTC
CASSPLRSGWTQYF
>14|TRBD1|TRBJ2-4|-|TRBV9
TGTGCCAGCAGGGCTTTGGGGACAGCGAACATTCAGTACTTC
CASRALGTANIQYF
>11|-|TRBJ1-1|-|TRBV30
TGTGCCTGGACGGACAGCACTGAAGCTTTCTTT
CAWTDSTEAFF
>14|-|TRBJ2-7|-|TRBV11-2
TGTGCCAGCAGCTTAGACGGATACTCCTACGAGCAGTACTTC
CASSLDGYSYEQYF
>11|-|TRBJ2-7|-|TRBV6-1
TGTGCCAGCAGGGGCGGGTACGAGCAGTACTTC
CASRGGYEQYF
>13|-|TRBJ1-1|-|TRBV11-3
TGTGCCAGCAGCTCGCAGGAGAACACTGAAGCTTTCTTT
CASSSQENTEAFF
>14|-|TRBJ1-4|-|TRBV19
TGTGCCAGTACCCGGGAACAGTTAAATGAAAAACTGTTTTTT
CASTREQLNEKLFF
>18|-|TRBJ2-3|-|TRBV7-3
TGTGCCAGCAGCTTAACACTATCCATGGCAGGGGGGCCAGATACGCAGTATTTT
CASSLTLSMAGGPDTQYF
>14|TRBD2|TRBJ2-1|once|TRBV5-1
TGCGCCAGCAGGGTAGCGGGAGGGCCCCATGAGCAGTTCTTC
CASRVAGGPHEQFF
>13|TRBD1|TRBJ2-7|-|TRBV9
TGTGCCAGCAGCGCAGGACAGGGAGACGAGCAGTACTTC
CASSAGQGDEQYF
>13|-|TRBJ2-3|-|TRBV28
TGTGCCAGCAGTTTAGACAGCACAGATACGCAGTATTTT
CASSLDSTDTQYF
>14|-|TRBJ2-5|-|TRBV5-1
TGCGCCAGCAGCTCGGGGCTTATCCAAGAGACCCAGTACTTC
CASSSGLIQETQYF
>14|TRBD2|TRBJ2-5|-|TRBV28
TGTGCCAGCAGTTTGTTAGCGGGAGTTCAGACCCAGTACTTC
CASSLLAGVQTQYF
>19|TRBD2|TRBJ2-1|-|TRBV13
TGTGCCAGCAGCAGATCGACTAGCGGGAGAGGCTGGTCCTACAATGAGCAGTTCTTC
CASSRSTSGRGWSYNEQFF
>14|-|TRBJ2-7|-|TRBV6-6
TGTGCCAGCAGTTATTCCCCGAGCTCCTACGAGCAGTACTTC
CASSYSPSSYEQYF
>12|-|TRBJ1-4|-|TRBV4-1
TGCGCCAGCAGCCCGCCCGCTGAAAAACTGTTTTTT
CASSPPAEKLFF
>14|-|TRBJ2-5|-|TRBV28
TGTGCCAGCTTTCCCCCAGGGAGAGGGGAGACCCAGTACTTC
CASFPPGRGETQYF